This TCR beta chain is drawn from a study of shared clonotypes between healthy human individuals. Sequenced by immunoSEQ multiplex PCR; TCRdb stores in-frame clones only, minus some. The sample holds 2.5 million or so clones, more than 90% seen once. Germline trimming cut 5 bases from V and 1 base from J; bases unmatched to any gene: 2. Germline V gene data show CDR1 as KGHSH and CDR2 as LQKENI. CDR3 length: 14 residues. Turning to this clone: Its antigen remains unidentified. Other DNA variants within this sample encode the same CDR3.

Whole-study findings and limits: A handful of donors showed sharing of approximately 5% of naive CD4 clonotypes.

The source material was naive CD4+ T cells sorted from blood. Described subset: CD45RA+ positively selected. The clonotype originates from a man between 18 and 35 years old in good health. The genes are TRBV18 and TRBJ1-1; 9 bases fit TRBD1. CDR3 nucleotides: TGTGCCAGCTCAGTACAGGGGGCGAACACTGAAGCTTTCTTT. Its protein is CASSVQGANTEAFF.